This T cell receptor beta chain was sequenced for a study of T cells after yellow fever vaccination. Study-wide background: In the case of low-cell-number fractions, SMART-Seq v4 Ultra Low Input was used for preparation. Study results and caveats: It was a weaker secondary response, yet one that peaked faster, at day 5 versus 15. Subsequent booster samples again held most clones from primary vaccination (roughly 96% CD4, nearly 90% CD8).

V lost 6 bases to trimming and J lost 3 bases, with 14 bases between them. The CDR3 consists of 13 residues. CDR1 and CDR2 from the germline V gene are SQVTM and ANQGSEA. UMIs were added to TCR cDNA along with a universal primer site when it was made by 5'RACE template switching. TCRdb used MiXCR to reprocess the 5' RACE reads, holding one entry per CDR3 protein. Of about 350,000 distinct CDR3 sequences in the sample, 8% to 9.5% were seen once. This clonotype turned up a few times. The antigen remains undetermined. This material consisted of PBMCs, taken approximately 47 days after the first yellow fever vaccination. The chain uses TRBV29-1 and TRBJ1-1; D unresolved. The sequence derives from a man between 18 and 35 years old who received the YFV17D yellow fever vaccine. The CDR3 is CSVDSTGYTEAFF. CDR3 DNA: TGCAGCGTCGATTCGACGGGGTACACTGAAGCTTTCTTT.